One sample yielded the 10 T cell receptor beta chains listed below, sequenced in a study of T-cell memory formation after mild COVID-19. TCRdb ran MiXCR on the 5' RACE reads and lists one entry per CDR3 protein. The sample lists 110,000 to 150,000 distinct CDR3 sequences, 13% to 15% occurring once. The source material was PBMCs or a T cell subset sorted from them (not recorded which). The receptors stem from an adult woman who had mild COVID-19 (a few samples of this study predate the infection). Cell type and time point are not known.

This clonotype was seen a handful of times. The chain links TRBV7-9 to TRBJ1-4; no definite D call. Germline CDR1 is SEHNR and CDR2 is FQNEAQ (reference sequence). CDR3 length: 15 residues. V was pared by 2 bases and J by 7 bases, with 14 bases between. In nucleotides, the CDR3 is TGTGCCAGCAGCTTATTCTCGGGCAGTACTGAAAAACTGTTTTTT. This codes for CASSLFSGSTEKLFF.

This chain uses TRBV6-1 with TRBJ2-4, with a weak D call TRBD2 (6 bases). CDR3 length equals 22 residues. Trimming removed 1 base from V and 0 bases from J, with 28 bases in between. Germline CDR1 is MNHNS and CDR2 is SASEGT. The CDR3 DNA reads as TGTGCCAGCAGTGAAGACCGGTTGGGCAAGGCGGCGGGACCCCTAGCCAAAAACATTCAGTACTTC. It translates to CASSEDRLGKAAGPLAKNIQYF.

This clonotype was counted a few times. V usage is TRBV7-8 and J usage is TRBJ2-7, with 9 positions matching TRBD2. V trimming: 1 base; J trimming: 4 bases; junction bases outside the gene matches: 5. CDR1 and CDR2 from the germline V gene are SGHVS and FQNEAQ. The CDR3 runs 15 residues. In nucleotides, the CDR3 is TGTGCCAGCAGCTTAGAGACTAGCGGCCCTTACGAGCAGTACTTC. This codes for CASSLETSGPYEQYF.

The chain has TRBV5-4 and TRBJ2-1; D unresolved. Trimming cost V 10 bases and J 7 bases, with 18 bases left between them. CDR1 and CDR2 from the germline V gene are SGHNT and YYREEE (reference sequence). This CDR3 contains 13 residues. The CDR3 loop reads CAFLGLTRNEQFF. In DNA, the CDR3 is TGTGCCTTCTTAGGGCTAACTCGGAATGAGCAGTTCTTC.

V and J are TRBV4-3 and TRBJ2-7; 8 bases match TRBD2. CDR1 is LGHNA and CDR2 is YSLEER in the germline V gene. CDR3 length: 15 residues. V lost 2 bases and J lost 2; bases outside the gene matches: 5. CDR3 nucleotides: TGCGCCAGCAGCCAAAGTACGGGAGGGGCCTACGAGCAGTACTTC. Amino acid sequence: CASSQSTGGAYEQYF.

This clonotype was detected only a few times. The chain joins TRBV7-9 to TRBJ2-5; D may be TRBD1 (6 bases). CDR3 length: 15 amino acids. V was shortened by 4 bases and J by 5 bases, with 17 bases between the two germline ends. Germline V lookup: CDR1 SEHNR, CDR2 FQNEAQ (reference sequence). Written as DNA, the CDR3 is TGTGCCAGCAGCTCCCCCCAGGGGACGGGGGAGACCCAGTACTTC. Protein product: CASSSPQGTGETQYF.

The chain couples TRBV7-9 to TRBJ1-2; no definite D call. CDR1 and CDR2 (germline): SEHNR, FQNEAQ (reference sequence). This CDR3 spans 13 amino acids. The V gene lost 5 bases and the J gene lost 6 bases, with 13 bases spanning the gap. CDR3 in DNA: TGTGCCAGCAGCCCCCCCCGAGGGAATGGCTACACCTTC. Encoded protein: CASSPPRGNGYTF.

This chain uses TRBV30 with TRBJ2-7; 11 positions agree with TRBD1. Per germline, CDR1 GTSNPN and CDR2 SVGIG (reference sequence). V shed 2 bases and J 5 bases; nucleotides not matched to a gene: 11. The CDR3 length is 16 residues. The CDR3 DNA reads TGTGCCTGGAGTACCGGGACAGGGGGGATGTCCGACGAGCAGTACTTC. This encodes CAWSTGTGGMSDEQYF.

This clonotype has a handful of counts. This sequence joins TRBV19 and TRBJ1-3; a possible D gene is TRBD1 (6 bases). Germline CDR1 is LNHDA and CDR2 is SQIVND (reference sequence). The CDR3 is 14 amino acids. Trimming took 5 bases from V and 4 from J, leaving 12 bases between them. DNA of the CDR3: TGTGCCAGTAGTGAACCGGGACAAGGAAACACCATATATTTT. As protein: CASSEPGQGNTIYF.

This clonotype was seen a few times. This sequence joins TRBV9 and TRBJ1-2, with a weak D call TRBD1 (6 bases). The CDR3 is 13 amino acids. Trimming took 6 bases from V and 6 from J, leaving 15 bases between them. Germline V lookup: CDR1 SGDLS, CDR2 YYNGEE. DNA for the CDR3: TGTGCCAGCACCGGAGGGGGGGGCGATGGCTACACCTTC. Its translation: CASTGGGGDGYTF.